This T cell receptor (beta chain) was obtained from a study of T-cell reconstitution after alpha-beta-depleted transplantation in children. The germline V gene encodes CDR1 SGHRS and CDR2 YFSETQ. V was cut by 4 bases and J by 13 bases, with 12 bases left in between. The CDR3 covers 12 residues. Unique molecular identifiers tagged the TCRbeta library. TCRdb processed the PCR reads anew with MiXCR; each CDR3 protein has one entry. The sample has roughly 790,000 distinct CDR3 sequences, 15% to 20% seen once. Study conclusions and caveats: The origin of alpha-beta T cells about two months after transplant was reportedly several hundred expanded graft clones. Once a year had passed after transplant, T-cell counts and diversity came mostly from newly produced T cells. The high TCRbeta diversity at day 60 in some patients came from surviving recipient T cells and thymic progenitors.

With regard to this clonotype: The target antigen is unknown.

The rearrangement uses TRBV5-1 and TRBJ1-6; D call uncertain. This sample comprised PBMCs, mostly from graft donor cells, obtained 360 days after TCRalphabeta/CD19-depleted stem cell transplant. This clonotype was sampled from a male patient aged 10-17 years who had a stem cell transplant for acute lymphoblastic leukemia, so the T cells may come from the graft donor. CDR3 in DNA: TGCGCCAGCAGCAAGTCCGGGAGGCCCCTCCACTTT. This codes for CASSKSGRPLHF.